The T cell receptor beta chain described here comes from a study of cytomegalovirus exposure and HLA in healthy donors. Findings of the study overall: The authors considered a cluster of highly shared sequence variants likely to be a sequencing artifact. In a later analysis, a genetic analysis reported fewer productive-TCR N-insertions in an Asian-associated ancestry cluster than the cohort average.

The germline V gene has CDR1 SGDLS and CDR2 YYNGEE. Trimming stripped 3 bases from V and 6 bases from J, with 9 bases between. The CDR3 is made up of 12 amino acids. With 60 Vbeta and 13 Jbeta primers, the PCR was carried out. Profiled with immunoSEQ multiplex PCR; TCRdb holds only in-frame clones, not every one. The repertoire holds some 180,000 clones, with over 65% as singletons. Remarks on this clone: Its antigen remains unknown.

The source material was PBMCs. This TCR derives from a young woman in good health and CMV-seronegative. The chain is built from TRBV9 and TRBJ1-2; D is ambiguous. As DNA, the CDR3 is TGTGCCAGCAGCGCGGTTTTGGATGGCTACACCTTC. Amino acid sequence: CASSAVLDGYTF. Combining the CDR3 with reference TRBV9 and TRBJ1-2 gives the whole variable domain DSGVTQTPKHLITATGQRVTLRCSPRSGDLSVYWYQQSLDQGLQFLIQYYNGEERAKGNILERFSAQQFPDLHSELNLSSLELGDSALYFCASSAVLDGYTFGSGTRLTVV.